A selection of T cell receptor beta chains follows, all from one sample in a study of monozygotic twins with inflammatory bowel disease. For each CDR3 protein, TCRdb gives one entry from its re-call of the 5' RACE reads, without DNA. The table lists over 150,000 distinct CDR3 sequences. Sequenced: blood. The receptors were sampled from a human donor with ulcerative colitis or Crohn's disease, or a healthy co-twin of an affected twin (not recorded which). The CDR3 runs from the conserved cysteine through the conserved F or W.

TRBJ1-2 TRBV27 CASSLGDSVPVYGYTF
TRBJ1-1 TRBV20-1 CSAGKIMNTEAFF
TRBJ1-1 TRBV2 CASRNRGMNTEAFF
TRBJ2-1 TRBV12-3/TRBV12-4 CASSFGTVNNEQFF
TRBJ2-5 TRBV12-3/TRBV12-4 CASATSGGWETQYF
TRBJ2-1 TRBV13 CASSLEFSGGHYNEQFF
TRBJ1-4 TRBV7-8 CASSAPGGRGF
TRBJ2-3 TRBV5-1 CASTVGGTDTQYF
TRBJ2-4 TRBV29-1 CSVRTGGSKNIQYF
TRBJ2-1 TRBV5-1 CASSSGTGNNEQFF
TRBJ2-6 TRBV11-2 CASSPFGQGVSGANVLTF
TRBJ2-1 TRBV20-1 CSAVPSGRRYNEQFF
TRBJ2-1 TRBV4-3 CASSQDGGSGEYNEQFF
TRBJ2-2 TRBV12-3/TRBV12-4 CANWKEAKGTGELFF
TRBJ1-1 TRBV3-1 CASSQERMEGAREAFF
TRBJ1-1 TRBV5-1 CASSSGPGLNTEAFF
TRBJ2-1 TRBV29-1 CSVVASGRSRSYNEQFF
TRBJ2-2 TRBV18 CASSPNAEAGELFF
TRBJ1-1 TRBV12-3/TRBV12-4 CASSYWDSNTEAFF